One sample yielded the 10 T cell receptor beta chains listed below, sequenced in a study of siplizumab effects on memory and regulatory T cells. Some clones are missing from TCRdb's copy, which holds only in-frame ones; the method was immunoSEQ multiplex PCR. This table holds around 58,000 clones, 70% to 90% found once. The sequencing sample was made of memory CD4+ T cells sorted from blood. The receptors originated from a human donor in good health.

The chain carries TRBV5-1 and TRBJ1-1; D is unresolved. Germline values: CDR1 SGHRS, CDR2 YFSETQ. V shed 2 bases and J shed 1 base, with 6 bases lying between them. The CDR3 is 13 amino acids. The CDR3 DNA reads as TGCGCCAGCAGCTTCAGCTGGAACACTGAAGCTTTCTTT. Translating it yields CASSFSWNTEAFF.

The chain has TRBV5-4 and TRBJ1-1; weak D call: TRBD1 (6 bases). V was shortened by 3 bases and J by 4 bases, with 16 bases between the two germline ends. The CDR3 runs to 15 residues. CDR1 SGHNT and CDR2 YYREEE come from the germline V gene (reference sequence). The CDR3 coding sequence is TGTGCCAGCAGCTACGTAAGGGGGGTAGGCACTGAAGCTTTCTTT. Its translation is CASSYVRGVGTEAFF.

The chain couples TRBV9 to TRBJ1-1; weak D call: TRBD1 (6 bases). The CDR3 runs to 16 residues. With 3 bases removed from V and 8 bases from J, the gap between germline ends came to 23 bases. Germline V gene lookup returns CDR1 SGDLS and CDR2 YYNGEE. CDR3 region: CASSANVFGQLSEAFF. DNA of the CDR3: TGTGCCAGCAGCGCCAATGTTTTCGGACAGCTCTCAGAAGCTTTCTTT.

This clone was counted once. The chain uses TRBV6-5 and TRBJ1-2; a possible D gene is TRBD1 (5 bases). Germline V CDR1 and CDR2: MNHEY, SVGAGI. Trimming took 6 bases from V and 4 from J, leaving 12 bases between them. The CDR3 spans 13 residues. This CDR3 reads CASSDGATYGYTF. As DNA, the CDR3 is TGTGCCAGCAGCGACGGGGCTACCTATGGCTACACCTTC.

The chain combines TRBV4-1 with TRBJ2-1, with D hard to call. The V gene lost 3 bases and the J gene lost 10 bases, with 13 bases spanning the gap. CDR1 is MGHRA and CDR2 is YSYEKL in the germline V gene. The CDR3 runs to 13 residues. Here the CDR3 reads CASSHVLRQEQFF. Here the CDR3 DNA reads TGCGCCAGCAGCCATGTCTTGCGCCAGGAGCAGTTCTTC.

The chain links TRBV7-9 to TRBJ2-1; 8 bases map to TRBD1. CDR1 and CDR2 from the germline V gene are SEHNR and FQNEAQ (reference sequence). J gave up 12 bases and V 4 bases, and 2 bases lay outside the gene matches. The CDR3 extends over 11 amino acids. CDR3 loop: CASSSTGVQFF. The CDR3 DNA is TGTGCCAGCAGCTCGACAGGGGTGCAGTTCTTC.

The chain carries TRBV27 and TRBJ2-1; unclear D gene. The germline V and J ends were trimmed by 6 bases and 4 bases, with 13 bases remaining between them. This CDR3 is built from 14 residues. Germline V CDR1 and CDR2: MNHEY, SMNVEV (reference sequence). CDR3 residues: CASSAVQLYNEQFF. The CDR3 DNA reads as TGTGCCAGCAGCGCGGTTCAGCTATACAATGAGCAGTTCTTC.

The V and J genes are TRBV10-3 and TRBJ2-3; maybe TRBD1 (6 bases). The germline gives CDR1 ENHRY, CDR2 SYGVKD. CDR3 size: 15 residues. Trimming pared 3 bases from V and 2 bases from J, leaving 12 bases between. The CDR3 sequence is CAISDRTANTDTQYF. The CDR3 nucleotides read TGTGCCATCAGTGACCGGACAGCTAACACAGATACGCAGTATTTT.

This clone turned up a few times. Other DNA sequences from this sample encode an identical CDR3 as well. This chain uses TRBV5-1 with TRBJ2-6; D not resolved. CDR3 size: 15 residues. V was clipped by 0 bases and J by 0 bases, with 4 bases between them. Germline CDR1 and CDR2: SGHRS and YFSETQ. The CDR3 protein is CASSLAASGANVLTF. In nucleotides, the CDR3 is TGCGCCAGCAGCTTGGCAGCCTCTGGGGCCAACGTCCTGACTTTC.

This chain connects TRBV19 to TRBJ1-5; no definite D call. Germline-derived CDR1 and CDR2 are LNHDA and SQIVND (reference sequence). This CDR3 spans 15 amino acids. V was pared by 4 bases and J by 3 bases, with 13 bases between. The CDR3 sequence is CASSTFGQNNQPQHF. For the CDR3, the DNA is TGTGCCAGTAGTACCTTCGGGCAGAACAATCAGCCCCAGCATTTT. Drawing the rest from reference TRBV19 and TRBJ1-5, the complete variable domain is DGGITQSPKYLFRKEGQNVTLSCEQNLNHDAMYWYRQDPGQGLRLIYYSQIVNDFQKGDIAEGYSVSREKKESFPLTVTSAQKNPTAFYLCASSTFGQNNQPQHFGDGTRLSIL.